What follows describes a single T cell receptor (beta chain). Antigen unknown. A TCRbeta library incorporating unique molecular identifiers was prepared. TCRdb itself ran the PCR reads through MiXCR, one entry per CDR3 protein. The repertoire includes about 500,000 distinct CDR3 sequences, 11% of them detected once, and 14% sits in the top ten. This CDR3 is 16 amino acids long. This record belongs to a study of T-cell reconstitution after alpha-beta-depleted transplantation in children. Study-wide findings and caveats: Two months or so post-transplant, alpha-beta T cells reportedly derived from several hundred expanded graft clones. Once a year had passed after transplant, T-cell counts and diversity came mostly from newly produced T cells. Surviving recipient T cells and intrathymic progenitors accounted for some patients' high TCRbeta diversity at day 60.

Sequenced material: PBMCs, mostly from graft donor cells, taken 180 days after TCRalphabeta/CD19-depleted stem cell transplant. This sequence was found in a female patient between 2 and 15 years old who had a stem cell transplant for aplastic anemia, so the T cells may come from the graft donor. The rearrangement uses TRBV21-1 and TRBJ2-2; the table's TRBD1 call for D was not verified on the DNA. TRBV21-1 is noted as a pseudogene. CDR3: CASSLKGQRNTGELFF. The DNA of the CDR3 is TGTGCCAGCAGCCTCAAGGGACAGCGGAACACCGGGGAGCTGTTTTTT.